Each of the 27 T cell receptor beta chains below was sequenced from the same sample in a study of T cell changes during pregnancy in multiple sclerosis. Sequencing used immunoSEQ multiplex PCR; TCRdb keeps in-frame clones, though not all of them. The sample yields over 50,000 clones, around nine tenths seen once. Source: peripheral blood, taken in the third trimester of pregnancy. These receptors all come from a female donor in good health, enrolled as a control in a pregnancy study.

The chain is built from TRBV11-2 and TRBJ1-1; no clear D. Trimming shortened V by 4 bases and J by 12 bases, and 18 bases separated the two germline ends. The CDR3 consists of 13 residues. The germline V gene encodes CDR1 SGHAT and CDR2 FQNNGV. As DNA, the CDR3 is TGTGCCAGCAGCTCCCCCCGGGAGATAGAACCTTTCTTT. Its protein is CASSSPREIEPFF.

J is TRBJ2-1 and V is TRBV7-9, with 8 bases identical to TRBD1. Trimming cost V 0 bases and J 8 bases; bases outside gene matches: 6. CDR1 SEHNR and CDR2 FQNEAQ come from the germline V gene (reference sequence). This CDR3 contains 15 residues. The CDR3 is CASSLASGGVYEQFF. CDR3 nucleotides: TGTGCCAGCAGCTTAGCCTCAGGGGGCGTTTATGAGCAGTTCTTC.

The rearrangement links TRBV9 to TRBJ2-1, with 8 bases that match TRBD2. Germline loops: CDR1 SGDLS, CDR2 YYNGEE. The CDR3 has 17 residues. Unmatched junction bases numbered 7, after V lost 0 bases and J lost 2 bases. CDR3 residues: CASSVAVGGLAYNEQFF. The DNA of the CDR3 is TGTGCCAGCAGCGTAGCGGTGGGGGGACTAGCCTACAATGAGCAGTTCTTC.

V and J are TRBV7-2 and TRBJ2-5, with D possibly TRBD2 on 6 matching bases. This CDR3 region has 13 residues. The germline CDR1 and CDR2 sequences are SGHTA and FQGNSA. Trimming removed 3 bases at V and 5 bases at J, with 10 bases between. The CDR3 reads CASSLGLRETQYF. CDR3 coding DNA: TGTGCCAGCAGCTTGGGACTCCGGGAGACCCAGTACTTC.

The rearrangement uses TRBV5-4 and TRBJ2-3; 7 nucleotides agree with TRBD1. CDR1 is SGHNT and CDR2 is YYREEE in the germline V gene (reference sequence). The V segment lost 4 bases and the J segment 0 bases; nucleotides outside the gene matches: 2. There are 14 residues in the CDR3. This CDR3 is CASSLDRSTDTQYF. The CDR3 DNA reads as TGTGCCAGCAGCCTGGACAGGAGCACAGATACGCAGTATTTT.

The CDR3 sequence: CASSQAISQPQHF. The DNA for the CDR3 is TGCGCCAGCAGCCAAGCAATCAGTCAGCCCCAGCATTTT. This chain joins TRBV4-1 and TRBJ1-5; D not certain. There are 13 residues in the CDR3. Germline lookup yields CDR1 MGHRA and CDR2 YSYEKL. V shed 1 base and J shed 6 bases, with 7 bases lying between them.

The CDR3 loop reads CASNPRGAYEQYF. The CDR3 DNA follows: TGTGCCAGCAACCCTCGCGGGGCCTACGAGCAGTACTTC. This chain connects TRBV2 to TRBJ2-7; tentative D call: TRBD2 (6 bases). Germline V CDR1 and CDR2: SNHLY, FYNNEI. The V end was cut by 7 bases, the J end by 2 bases, with 12 bases between. The CDR3 is 13 amino acids.

The sample holds one count of this clone. The CDR3 loop reads CARQMGHSNTEAFF. In DNA, the CDR3 is TGTGCCCGACAGATGGGACACTCGAACACTGAAGCTTTCTTT. The chain couples TRBV30 to TRBJ1-1; D is possibly TRBD1 (6 bases). Germline V gene lookup returns CDR1 GTSNPN and CDR2 SVGIG (reference sequence). The CDR3 is made up of 14 amino acids. V lost 8 bases to trimming and J lost 1 base, with 17 bases between them.

The chain has TRBV2 and TRBJ2-3; no clear D. The CDR3 has 14 residues. Germline V gene lookup returns CDR1 SNHLY and CDR2 FYNNEI. The V and J ends lost 1 base and 4 bases respectively, with 9 bases between them. The CDR3 DNA sequence: TGTGCCAGCAGTGAAGTCCTAGTAGCAGATACGCAGTATTTT. As protein: CASSEVLVADTQYF.

The table lists this clone with a count of one. V is TRBV10-3 and J is TRBJ2-6, with 8 bases identical to TRBD2. Germline V gene lookup returns CDR1 ENHRY and CDR2 SYGVKD. After removal of 4 bases from V and 2 bases from J, the junction contained 7 bases not matched to a gene. This CDR3 is built from 17 residues. CDR3 DNA sequence: TGTGCCATCAGTGGCCGGGGGGGTTTGGCTGGGGCCAACGTCCTGACTTTC. Its protein product is CAISGRGGLAGANVLTF.

This chain connects TRBV20-1 to TRBJ2-1; D unclear. Trimming removed 0 bases at V and 7 bases at J, with 4 bases between. This CDR3 has 11 amino acids. Germline lookup yields CDR1 DFQATT and CDR2 SNEGSKA (reference sequence). CDR3 amino acids: CSARDGNEQFF. CDR3 nucleotides: TGCAGTGCTAGAGACGGGAATGAGCAGTTCTTC.

The chain couples TRBV2 to TRBJ2-7; 9 positions match TRBD1. CDR1 and CDR2 (germline): SNHLY, FYNNEI. V gave up 9 bases and J gave up 0 bases; unmatched junction bases: 6. This CDR3 is built from 14 residues. The CDR3 DNA sequence: TGTGCCAGTTCTGGGGACAGGGCCTCCTACGAGCAGTACTTC. This translates into CASSGDRASYEQYF. The entire variable domain, with the rest obtained from reference TRBV2 and TRBJ2-7, is as follows: EPEVTQTPSHQVTQMGQEVILRCVPISNHLYFYWYRQILGQKVEFLVSFYNNEISEKSEIFDDQFSVERPDGSNFTLKIRSTKLEDSAMYFCASSGDRASYEQYFGPGTRLTVT.

V and J are TRBV5-6 and TRBJ2-7, with 9 bases fitting TRBD2. From germline, CDR1 is SGHDT and CDR2 YYEEEE. V shed 0 bases and J 7 bases; nucleotides not matched to a gene: 11. There are 16 residues in the CDR3. CDR3 nucleotide sequence: TGTGCCAGCAGCTTGGGACTAGCGGCTTCACTGGGGGAGCAGTACTTC. It translates to CASSLGLAASLGEQYF.

This chain connects TRBV4-3 to TRBJ1-2; D is unclear. Trimming took off 0 bases at V and 8 bases at J, with 10 bases between the two ends. There are 13 residues in the CDR3. The germline V gene encodes CDR1 LGHNA and CDR2 YSLEER. The CDR3 DNA sequence: TGCGCCAGCAGCCAAGAATTCCGGGAGGGCTACACCTTC. Translating it yields CASSQEFREGYTF.

The gene calls are TRBV4-2 and TRBJ1-2; D gene uncertain. Trimming stripped 0 bases from V and 2 bases from J, with 10 bases between. CDR3 length: 15 residues. Per the germline V gene, CDR1 is LGHNA and CDR2 is YNFKEQ. Written as DNA, the CDR3 is TGTGCCAGCAGCCAAGAGCTCCGGGAAAACTATGGCTACACCTTC. Amino acids: CASSQELRENYGYTF.

The V gene is TRBV5-5, the J gene TRBJ2-3; no firm D call. The germline V gene encodes CDR1 SGHKS and CDR2 YYEKEE (reference sequence). The CDR3 is made up of 13 amino acids. V lost 6 bases, J lost 4 bases, and 12 bases lay in between. The CDR3 region has the DNA TGTGCCAGCACGTCCTTATCCCCAGATACGCAGTATTTT. It is translated as CASTSLSPDTQYF.

The V and J genes are TRBV7-3 and TRBJ1-2, with D possibly matching TRBD1 (6 bases). The CDR3 contains 14 residues. V lost 6 bases to trimming and J lost 7 bases, with 18 bases between them. Germline assignment: CDR1 SGHTA and CDR2 FQGTGA. The CDR3 DNA sequence: TGTGCCAGCAGACCCGCGGGGGGGGCTGCTGGCTACACCTTC. Translated, it gives CASRPAGGAAGYTF.

V usage is TRBV7-9 and J usage is TRBJ2-5; weak D call: TRBD2 (6 bases). The CDR3 totals 17 residues. V lost 1 base, J lost 2 bases, and 17 bases lay in between. Looked up from germline, CDR1 is SEHNR and CDR2 is FQNEAQ (reference sequence). CDR3 region: CASSLGWAAGTQETQYF. The CDR3 region has the DNA TGTGCCAGCAGCTTAGGGTGGGCGGCGGGGACTCAAGAGACCCAGTACTTC.

V is TRBV4-1 and J is TRBJ1-2; D remains ambiguous. V lost 8 bases and J lost 1, with 5 bases in between. CDR1 and CDR2 from the germline V gene are MGHRA and YSYEKL. The CDR3 spans 11 residues. In DNA, the CDR3 is TGCGCCAGCGGAGGTAACTATGGCTACACCTTC. Translated: CASGGNYGYTF.

The V and J genes are TRBV21-1 and TRBJ2-7; the table's D call TRBD2 went unverified against the DNA. TRBV21-1 is deemed a pseudogene. This CDR3 is 15 amino acids long. The DNA of the CDR3 is TGTGCCAGCAGCGGCATTATCAGGGAGGGCTACGAGCAGTACTTC. This encodes CASSGIIREGYEQYF.

This chain connects TRBV6-4 to TRBJ2-3; D ambiguous. V lost 4 bases and J lost 5, with 7 bases in between. This CDR3 spans 12 amino acids. Germline CDR1 MRHNA, CDR2 SNTAGT. The CDR3 bases are TGTGCCAGCAGTGGCCCAGGAGATACGCAGTATTTT. Protein product: CASSGPGDTQYF.

The chain links TRBV9 to TRBJ1-1, with D perhaps TRBD1 (5 bases). CDR1 SGDLS and CDR2 YYNGEE come from the germline V gene. The CDR3 sequence is 15 residues long. V lost 0 bases, J lost 6 bases, and 15 bases lay in between. The CDR3 coding sequence is TGTGCCAGCAGCGTAGATGGGGGGAGGGGAGCTGAAGCTTTCTTT. It translates to CASSVDGGRGAEAFF.

The chain combines TRBV7-3 with TRBJ2-3; D may be TRBD2 (7 bases). There are 14 residues in the CDR3. V was clipped by 5 bases and J by 6 bases, with 15 bases between them. CDR1 and CDR2 from the germline V gene are SGHTA and FQGTGA. As DNA, the CDR3 is TGTGCCAGCAGCCTAGGGGGGGGCGCGGATACGCAGTATTTT. It codes for CASSLGGGADTQYF. Variable domain in full (rest from reference TRBV7-3 and TRBJ2-3): GAGVSQTPSNKVTEKGKYVELRCDPISGHTALYWYRQSLGQGPEFLIYFQGTGAADDSGLPNDRFFAVRPEGSVSTLKIQRTERGDSAVYLCASSLGGGADTQYFGPGTRLTVL.

The chain carries TRBV5-8 and TRBJ1-5, with D perhaps matching TRBD1 (5 bases). The CDR3 covers 14 residues. Trimming stripped 5 bases from V and 3 bases from J, with 12 bases between. Germline CDR1 reads SGHTS; CDR2 reads YDEGEE. CDR3 in amino acids: CASSRQGDNQPQHF. In nucleotides, the CDR3 is TGTGCCAGCAGTAGGCAGGGTGACAATCAGCCCCAGCATTTT.

The V gene is TRBV7-2, the J gene TRBJ2-3, with D tentatively TRBD1 (6 bases). The CDR3 length is 15 residues. The germline V gene encodes CDR1 SGHTA and CDR2 FQGNSA. V was trimmed by 5 bases and J by 0 bases, leaving 12 bases between them. The CDR3 reads CASSPWGLSTDTQYF. The CDR3 DNA follows: TGTGCCAGCAGCCCCTGGGGGCTGAGCACAGATACGCAGTATTTT.

The chain links TRBV4-3 to TRBJ1-1; D uncertain. V dropped 1 base and J dropped 0 bases, with 9 bases sitting between them. Germline V lookup: CDR1 LGHNA, CDR2 YSLEER. The CDR3 has 15 amino acids. Here the CDR3 reads CASSQGFGMNTEAFF. CDR3 DNA sequence: TGCGCCAGCAGCCAAGGGTTTGGCATGAACACTGAAGCTTTCTTT.

J is TRBJ2-5 and V is TRBV19, with D tentatively TRBD2 (6 bases). Trimming stripped 4 bases from V and 0 bases from J, with 6 bases between. The CDR3 is 13 residues long. Germline V lookup: CDR1 LNHDA, CDR2 SQIVND (reference sequence). As DNA, the CDR3 is TGTGCCAGTAGTAGGACTAACCAAGAGACCCAGTACTTC. Protein sequence: CASSRTNQETQYF.